These 24 T cell receptor beta chains were sequenced from one sample in a study of CD8+ T cells in alopecia areata. Extracted RNA was reverse transcribed, and the resulting cDNA served as sequencing template. Data came from immunoSEQ multiplex PCR; TCRdb stores just in-frame clones and leaves some out. The profile shows hundreds of thousands of clones, nearly 60% of them singletons. Treatment reported: oral pan-JAK inhibitor, 5-10 mg twice daily. The sample was CD4+ T cells sorted from blood, taken at week 24, from a patient treated with tofacitinib. The receptor source for this set is a human donor with alopecia areata.

The DNA for the CDR3 is TGTGCCAGTAGTCCGGGACAAGGACTAGCCGAGACCCAGTACTTC. As protein: CASSPGQGLAETQYF. This chain connects TRBV19 to TRBJ2-5, with 8 bases that match TRBD2. Germline CDR1 reads LNHDA; CDR2 reads SQIVND (reference sequence). Trimming removed 5 bases from V and 5 bases from J; junction bases left unmatched: 10. The CDR3 extends over 15 amino acids.

This clone was detected once. The rearrangement links TRBV11-3 to TRBJ2-1; D is ambiguous. V was pared by 1 base and J by 0 bases, with 10 bases between. Germline V lookup: CDR1 SGHNT, CDR2 YENEEA. The CDR3 consists of 16 residues. The CDR3 bases are TGTGCCAGCAGCTTAGTCTGGCAGAGCTCCTACAATGAGCAGTTCTTC. Amino acid sequence: CASSLVWQSSYNEQFF. Supplemented by reference TRBV11-3 and TRBJ2-1, the full variable domain reads EAGVVQSPRYKIIEKKQPVAFWCNPISGHNTLYWYLQNLGQGPELLIRYENEEAVDDSQLPKDRFSAERLKGVDSTLKIQPAELGDSAVYLCASSLVWQSSYNEQFFGPGTRLTVL.

The chain recombines TRBV4-1 with TRBJ1-5, with a weak D call TRBD1 (6 bases). The CDR3 has 19 residues. Trimming removed 4 bases at V and 0 bases at J, with 22 bases between. Germline CDR1 reads MGHRA; CDR2 reads YSYEKL. CDR3 amino acids: CASSLRREGRGFSNQPQHF. The CDR3 nucleotides are TGCGCCAGCAGCCTCAGACGAGAGGGGAGGGGGTTTAGCAATCAGCCCCAGCATTTT.

The CDR3 sequence is CATSSAGTGGPEAFF. Here the CDR3 DNA reads TGTGCCACCAGCAGTGCCGGGACAGGGGGCCCTGAAGCTTTCTTT. The chain links TRBV15 to TRBJ1-1; TRBD1 agrees at 12 bases. CDR1 is LNHNV, CDR2 YYDKDF, per germline (reference sequence). V was pared by 3 bases and J by 6 bases, with 5 bases of the junction left unmatched. The CDR3 sequence is 15 residues long.

The gene calls are TRBV11-2 and TRBJ1-6; D remains ambiguous. The V end lost 9 bases, the J end lost 3 bases, and 12 bases lay between the germline ends. Germline CDR1 and CDR2: SGHAT and FQNNGV. The CDR3 has 14 amino acids. Written as DNA, the CDR3 is TGTGCCAGTACGGCGGAGGGCTATAATTCACCCCTCCACTTT. Protein: CASTAEGYNSPLHF.

This rearrangement joins TRBV9 to TRBJ2-7; tentatively, D is TRBD1 (6 bases). The germline gives CDR1 SGDLS, CDR2 YYNGEE. V was shortened by 0 bases and J by 0 bases, with 7 bases between the two germline ends. The CDR3 is 14 amino acids. This CDR3 is CASSVAQGSYEQYF. The CDR3 coding sequence is TGTGCCAGCAGCGTAGCACAGGGCTCCTACGAGCAGTACTTC.

This chain uses TRBV29-1 with TRBJ2-5, with TRBD1 matching over 7 bases. The CDR3 runs to 16 residues. Germline V CDR1 and CDR2: SQVTM, ANQGSEA. The CDR3 DNA is TGCTCCTCAGCTCCTTACAGGGGACGGGATGGGGAGACCCAGTACTTC. The encoded protein is CSSAPYRGRDGETQYF.

The chain recombines TRBV25-1 with TRBJ2-2; 10 bases match TRBD1. CDR3 length: 14 amino acids. The V segment lost 10 bases and the J segment 6 bases; nucleotides outside the gene matches: 8. Germline V gene data show CDR1 as MGHDK and CDR2 as SYGVNS. The CDR3 sequence is CATRGTGESGELFF. The CDR3 bases are TGTGCCACCAGGGGGACAGGGGAGTCCGGGGAGCTGTTTTTT.

This chain uses TRBV7-2 with TRBJ2-1; 7 bases are a match to TRBD1. J lost 8 bases, V lost 11 bases, and 6 bases had no gene match. The CDR3 extends over 11 amino acids. Germline V gives CDR1 SGHTA, CDR2 FQGNSA. The CDR3 here is CAEPTGDEQFF. The CDR3 region has the DNA TGTGCCGAGCCAACAGGGGATGAGCAGTTCTTC. Full variable domain (remainder filled in from reference TRBV7-2 and TRBJ2-1): GAGVSQSPSNKVTEKGKDVELRCDPISGHTALYWYRQSLGQGLEFLIYFQGNSAPDKSGLPSDRFSAERTGGSVSTLTIQRTQQEDSAVYLCAEPTGDEQFFGPGTRLTVL.

The rearrangement joins TRBV4-2 to TRBJ1-4; D call uncertain. This CDR3 spans 14 amino acids. Trimming removed 1 base at V and 7 bases at J, with 10 bases between. Germline CDR1 reads LGHNA; CDR2 reads YNFKEQ. For the CDR3, the DNA is TGTGCCAGCAGCCAAGTTGGTGTCGGTGAAAAACTGTTTTTT. Translation gives CASSQVGVGEKLFF.

V usage is TRBV4-3 and J usage is TRBJ2-6, with D unresolved. CDR1 is LGHNA and CDR2 is YSLEER in the germline V gene. The CDR3 runs to 16 residues. V was trimmed by 0 bases and J by 4 bases, leaving 10 bases between them. The CDR3 is CASSQEPGKGANVLTF. For the CDR3, the DNA is TGCGCCAGCAGCCAAGAACCAGGCAAGGGGGCCAACGTCCTGACTTTC.

This chain connects TRBV5-5 to TRBJ2-6; 11 bases are shared with TRBD1. Germline-derived CDR1 and CDR2 are SGHKS and YYEKEE (reference sequence). The CDR3 loop spans 19 amino acids. Trimming removed 0 bases from V and 0 bases from J; junction bases left unmatched: 5. The CDR3: CASSLATGTGGSGANVLTF. DNA of the CDR3: TGTGCCAGCAGCTTGGCCACCGGGACAGGGGGCTCTGGGGCCAACGTCCTGACTTTC.

The table lists this clone with a count of one. The chain couples TRBV2 to TRBJ2-2; tentative D call: TRBD2 (6 bases). Trimming pared 5 bases from V and 1 base from J, leaving 14 bases between. The CDR3 is made up of 16 amino acids. The germline gives CDR1 SNHLY, CDR2 FYNNEI. The CDR3 sequence: CASSPTSMGNTGELFF. For the CDR3, the DNA is TGTGCCAGCAGTCCTACTAGCATGGGGAACACCGGGGAGCTGTTTTTT. Looking up the rest from reference TRBV2 and TRBJ2-2 gives the full variable domain: EPEVTQTPSHQVTQMGQEVILRCVPISNHLYFYWYRQILGQKVEFLVSFYNNEISEKSEIFDDQFSVERPDGSNFTLKIRSTKLEDSAMYFCASSPTSMGNTGELFFGEGSRLTVL.

V and J are TRBV5-1 and TRBJ2-5, with D possibly matching TRBD2 (5 bases). The ends were cut back, 4 bases at V and 2 bases at J, with 12 bases in the middle. The CDR3 has 14 amino acids. Germline values: CDR1 SGHRS, CDR2 YFSETQ. The CDR3 coding sequence is TGCGCCAGCAGCATCGGGGTACCTCAAGAGACCCAGTACTTC. Residues: CASSIGVPQETQYF.

This clone has only a few counts. The rearrangement uses TRBV25-1 and TRBJ1-6, with 10 bases fitting TRBD1. Germline-derived CDR1 and CDR2 are MGHDK and SYGVNS. Trimming cost V 8 bases and J 10 bases; bases outside gene matches: 11. The CDR3 has 15 residues. The CDR3 coding sequence is TGTGCCAGCCTTAGAGCAGACAGGGGGCGGTCACCCCTCCACTTT. This sequence encodes CASLRADRGRSPLHF.

This chain links TRBV5-1 with TRBJ2-7, with D perhaps TRBD2 (5 bases). This CDR3 spans 14 amino acids. V was pared by 2 bases and J by 0 bases, with 9 bases between. Germline loops: CDR1 SGHRS, CDR2 YFSETQ. In nucleotides, the CDR3 is TGCGCCAGCAGCTTTTCGGGAAGCTCCTACGAGCAGTACTTC. Residues: CASSFSGSSYEQYF.

The chain recombines TRBV30 with TRBJ2-2, with unresolved D. Germline V lookup: CDR1 GTSNPN, CDR2 SVGIG (reference sequence). CDR3 length: 13 amino acids. The germline V and J ends were trimmed by 2 bases and 1 base, with 5 bases remaining between them. The CDR3 sequence is CAWSRMNTGELFF. Written as DNA, the CDR3 is TGTGCCTGGAGTCGGATGAACACCGGGGAGCTGTTTTTT. Full variable domain (missing parts from reference TRBV30 and TRBJ2-2): SQTIHQWPATLVQPVGSPLSLECTVEGTSNPNLYWYRQAAGRGLQLLFYSVGIGQISSEVPQNLSASRPQDRQFILSSKKLLLSDSGFYLCAWSRMNTGELFFGEGSRLTVL.

J is TRBJ1-2 and V is TRBV25-1; D gene uncertain. The ends were cut back, 4 bases at V and 0 bases at J, with 9 bases in the middle. The CDR3 spans 14 residues. Germline V gene lookup returns CDR1 MGHDK and CDR2 SYGVNS. The CDR3 nucleotides read TGTGCCAGCAGTGTGGAGGAGCCTAACTATGGCTACACCTTC. This encodes CASSVEEPNYGYTF.

The V and J genes are TRBV30 and TRBJ1-2; possibly TRBD1 for D (6 bases). From germline, CDR1 is GTSNPN and CDR2 SVGIG (reference sequence). The CDR3 spans 14 residues. The V end lost 2 bases, the J end lost 0 bases, and 10 bases lay between the germline ends. CDR3 nucleotides: TGTGCCTGGAGTCGGACAGATCCTAACTATGGCTACACCTTC. It specifies CAWSRTDPNYGYTF.

The V and J genes are TRBV5-4 and TRBJ2-3; D possibly corresponds to TRBD1 (5 bases). Germline CDR1 reads SGHNT; CDR2 reads YYREEE (reference sequence). This CDR3 has 13 residues. The germline V and J ends were trimmed by 4 bases and 5 bases, with 11 bases remaining between them. In DNA, the CDR3 is TGTGCCAGCAGCCCTCAGGGTGGAGATACGCAGTATTTT. Translating it yields CASSPQGGDTQYF.

Only a few counts were recorded for this clone. The chain employs TRBV19 and TRBJ2-5; 7 bases agree with TRBD1. Looked up from germline, CDR1 is LNHDA and CDR2 is SQIVND (reference sequence). After removal of 4 bases from V and 2 bases from J, the junction contained 7 bases not matched to a gene. This CDR3 is built from 15 residues. CDR3 amino acids: CASSTGTALQETQYF. Here the CDR3 DNA reads TGTGCCAGTAGTACCGGGACAGCGCTTCAAGAGACCCAGTACTTC.

This rearrangement joins TRBV4-3 to TRBJ2-2; D unclear. Trimming pared 4 bases from V and 1 base from J, leaving 10 bases between. From germline, CDR1 is LGHNA and CDR2 YSLEER. CDR3 length equals 15 residues. CDR3 protein: CASSPARGNTGELFF. For the CDR3, the DNA is TGCGCCAGCAGCCCGGCCAGAGGGAACACCGGGGAGCTGTTTTTT.

The rearrangement links TRBV7-2 to TRBJ1-1, with TRBD1 matching over 8 bases. The germline gives CDR1 SGHTA, CDR2 FQGNSA. Germline trimming cut 5 bases from V and 5 bases from J; bases unmatched to any gene: 4. The CDR3 extends over 13 amino acids. The CDR3: CASSPTGETEAFF. In nucleotides, the CDR3 is TGTGCCAGCAGCCCGACAGGGGAGACTGAAGCTTTCTTT.

This clone was seen only a few times. The J gene is TRBJ1-4, the V gene TRBV6-6; D gene unclear. Deletions cut 6 bases from V and 9 bases from J, with 11 bases between. The germline V gene encodes CDR1 MNHNY and CDR2 SVGAGI (reference sequence). CDR3 length: 12 amino acids. The CDR3 coding sequence is TGTGCCAGCAGAGACATGACACAAAAACTGTTTTTT. This sequence encodes CASRDMTQKLFF.